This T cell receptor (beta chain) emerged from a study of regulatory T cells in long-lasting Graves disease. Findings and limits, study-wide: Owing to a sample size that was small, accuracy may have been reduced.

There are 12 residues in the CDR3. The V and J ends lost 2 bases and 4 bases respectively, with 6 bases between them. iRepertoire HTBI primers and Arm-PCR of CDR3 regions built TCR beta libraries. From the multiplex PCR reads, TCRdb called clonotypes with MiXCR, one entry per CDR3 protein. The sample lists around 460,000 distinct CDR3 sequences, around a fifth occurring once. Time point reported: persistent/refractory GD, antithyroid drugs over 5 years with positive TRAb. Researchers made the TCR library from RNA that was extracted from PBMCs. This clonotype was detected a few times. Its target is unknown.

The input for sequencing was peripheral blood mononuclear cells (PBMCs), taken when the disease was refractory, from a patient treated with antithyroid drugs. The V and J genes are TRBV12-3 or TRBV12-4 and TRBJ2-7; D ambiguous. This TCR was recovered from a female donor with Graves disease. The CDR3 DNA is TGTGCCAGCAGTTTAAGTTGGTACGAGCAGTACTTC. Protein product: CASSLSWYEQYF.